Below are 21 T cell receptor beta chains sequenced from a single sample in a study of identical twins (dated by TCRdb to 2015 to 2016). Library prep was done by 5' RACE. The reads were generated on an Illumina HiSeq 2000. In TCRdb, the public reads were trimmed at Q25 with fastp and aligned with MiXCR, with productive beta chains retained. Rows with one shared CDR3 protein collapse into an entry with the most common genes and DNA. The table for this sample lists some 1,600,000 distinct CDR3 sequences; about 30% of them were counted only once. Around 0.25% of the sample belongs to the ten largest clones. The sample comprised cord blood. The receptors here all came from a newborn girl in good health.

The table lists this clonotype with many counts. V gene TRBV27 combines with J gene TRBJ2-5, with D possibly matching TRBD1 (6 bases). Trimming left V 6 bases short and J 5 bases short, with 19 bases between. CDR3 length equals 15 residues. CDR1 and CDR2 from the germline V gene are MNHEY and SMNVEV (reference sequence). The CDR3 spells CASSPSYRERETQYF. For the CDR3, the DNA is TGTGCCAGCAGCCCATCCTACAGGGAAAGGGAGACCCAGTACTTC.

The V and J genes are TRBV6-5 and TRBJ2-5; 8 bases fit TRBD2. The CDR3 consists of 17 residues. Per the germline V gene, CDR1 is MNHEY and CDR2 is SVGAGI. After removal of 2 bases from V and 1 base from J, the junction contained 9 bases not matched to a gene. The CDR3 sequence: CASSYVNPAGGQETQYF. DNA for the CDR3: TGTGCCAGCAGTTACGTCAACCCTGCGGGGGGCCAAGAGACCCAGTACTTC.

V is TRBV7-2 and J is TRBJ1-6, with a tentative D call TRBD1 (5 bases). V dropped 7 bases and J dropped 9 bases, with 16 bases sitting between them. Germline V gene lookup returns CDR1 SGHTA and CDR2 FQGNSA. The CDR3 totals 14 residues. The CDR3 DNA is TGTGCCAGCACCCTAAGGGGATTGGGTTCACCCCTCCACTTT. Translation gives CASTLRGLGSPLHF.

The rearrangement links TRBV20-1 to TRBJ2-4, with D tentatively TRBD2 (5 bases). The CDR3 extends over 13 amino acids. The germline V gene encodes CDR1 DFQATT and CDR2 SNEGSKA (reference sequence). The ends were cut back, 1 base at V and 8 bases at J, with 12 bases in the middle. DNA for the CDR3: TGCAGTGCTAGAGGGTCAGCGGAGGACATTCAGTACTTC. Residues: CSARGSAEDIQYF.

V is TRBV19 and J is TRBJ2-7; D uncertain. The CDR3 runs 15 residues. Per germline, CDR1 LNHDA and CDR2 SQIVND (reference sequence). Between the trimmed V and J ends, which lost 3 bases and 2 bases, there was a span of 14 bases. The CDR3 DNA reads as TGTGCCAGTAGTATTAGGCTTTCAAGGGCCTACGAGCAGTACTTC. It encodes CASSIRLSRAYEQYF.

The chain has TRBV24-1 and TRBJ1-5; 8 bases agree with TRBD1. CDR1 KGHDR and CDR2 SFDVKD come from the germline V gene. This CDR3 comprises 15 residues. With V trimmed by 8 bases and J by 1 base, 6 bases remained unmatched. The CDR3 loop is CATTVRTGSNQPQHF. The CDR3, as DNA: TGTGCCACCACCGTGAGGACAGGGAGCAATCAGCCCCAGCATTTT.

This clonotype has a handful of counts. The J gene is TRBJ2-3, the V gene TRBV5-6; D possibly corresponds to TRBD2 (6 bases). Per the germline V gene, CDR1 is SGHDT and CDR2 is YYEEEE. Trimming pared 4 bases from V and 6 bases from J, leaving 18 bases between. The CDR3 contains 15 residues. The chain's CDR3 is CASSEGGVVSDTQYF. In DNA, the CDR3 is TGTGCCAGCAGCGAGGGAGGAGTAGTGTCTGATACGCAGTATTTT.

This CDR3 is CSARGGLGGDEQFF. CDR3 nucleotide sequence: TGCAGTGCTAGGGGGGGACTAGGGGGGGATGAGCAGTTCTTC. The V gene is TRBV20-1, the J gene TRBJ2-1; TRBD2 agrees at 8 bases. Germline trimming cut 3 bases from V and 8 bases from J; bases unmatched to any gene: 9. The CDR3 extends over 14 amino acids. Germline CDR1 and CDR2: DFQATT and SNEGSKA (reference sequence).

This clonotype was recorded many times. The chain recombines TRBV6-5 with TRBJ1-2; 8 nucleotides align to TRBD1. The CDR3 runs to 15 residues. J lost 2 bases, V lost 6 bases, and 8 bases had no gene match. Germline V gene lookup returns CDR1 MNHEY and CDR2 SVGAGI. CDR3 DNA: TGTGCCAGCAGCCCCAACCGACAGGGGAACTATGGCTACACCTTC. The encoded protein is CASSPNRQGNYGYTF.

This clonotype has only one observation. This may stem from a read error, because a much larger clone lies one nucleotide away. CDR3 residues: CATSDPGQLTETLYF. The CDR3 DNA reads as TGTGCCACCAGTGACCCCGGACAGTTGACGGAGACCCTGTACTTC. The gene calls are TRBV24-1 and TRBJ2-5, with D possibly TRBD1 on 6 matching bases. Germline assignment: CDR1 KGHDR and CDR2 SFDVKD. CDR3 size: 15 residues.

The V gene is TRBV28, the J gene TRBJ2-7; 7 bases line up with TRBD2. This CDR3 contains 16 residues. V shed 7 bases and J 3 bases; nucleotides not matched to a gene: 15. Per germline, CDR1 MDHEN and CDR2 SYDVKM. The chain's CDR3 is CASTFGWASGNYEQYF. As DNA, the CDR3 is TGTGCCAGCACCTTTGGGTGGGCAAGCGGGAACTACGAGCAGTACTTC.

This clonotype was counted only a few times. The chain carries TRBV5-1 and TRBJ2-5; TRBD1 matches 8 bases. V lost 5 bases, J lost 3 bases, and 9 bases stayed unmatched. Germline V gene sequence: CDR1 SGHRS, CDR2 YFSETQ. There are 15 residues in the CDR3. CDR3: CASSARTGFEETQYF. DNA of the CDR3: TGCGCCAGCAGTGCTCGGACAGGGTTTGAAGAGACCCAGTACTTC.

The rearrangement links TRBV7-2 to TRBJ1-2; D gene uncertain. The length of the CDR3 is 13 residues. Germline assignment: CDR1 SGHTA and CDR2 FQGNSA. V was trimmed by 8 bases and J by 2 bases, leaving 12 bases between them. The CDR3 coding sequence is TGTGCCAGCTCTACCAAAAGAAACTATGGCTACACCTTC. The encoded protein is CASSTKRNYGYTF. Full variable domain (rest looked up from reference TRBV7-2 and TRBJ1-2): GAGVSQSPSNKVTEKGKDVELRCDPISGHTALYWYRQSLGQGLEFLIYFQGNSAPDKSGLPSDRFSAERTGGSVSTLTIQRTQQEDSAVYLCASSTKRNYGYTFGSGTRLTVV.

CDR3 coding DNA: TGTGCCACCAGCAGAGACACTGCACGTTCACCCCTCCACTTT. This codes for CATSRDTARSPLHF. The chain uses TRBV15 and TRBJ1-6, with D unresolved. Germline V gene lookup returns CDR1 LNHNV and CDR2 YYDKDF (reference sequence). The CDR3 spans 14 residues. Trimming pared 0 bases from V and 9 bases from J, leaving 9 bases between.

The CDR3 bases are TGTGCCAGCAGGCGCAGGGATGGTGTTAGCAATCAGCCCCAGCATTTT. It translates to CASRRRDGVSNQPQHF. The V call is TRBV6-1, the J call TRBJ1-5; TRBD1 is a possible D gene (5 bases). CDR1 is MNHNS and CDR2 is SASEGT in the germline V gene. Trimming removed 6 bases at V and 0 bases at J, with 15 bases between. The CDR3 consists of 16 residues.

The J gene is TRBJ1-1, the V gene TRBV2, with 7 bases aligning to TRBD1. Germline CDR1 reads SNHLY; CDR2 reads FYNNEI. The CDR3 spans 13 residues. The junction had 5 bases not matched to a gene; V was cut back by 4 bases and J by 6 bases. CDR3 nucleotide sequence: TGTGCCAGCAGTGCACAGGGGTATCCTGAAGCTTTCTTT. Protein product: CASSAQGYPEAFF.

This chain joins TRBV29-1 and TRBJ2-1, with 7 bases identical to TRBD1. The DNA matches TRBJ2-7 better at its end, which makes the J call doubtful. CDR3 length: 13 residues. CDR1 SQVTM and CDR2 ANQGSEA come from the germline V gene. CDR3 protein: CSVVGQNYNEQYF. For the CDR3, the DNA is TGCAGCGTTGTGGGACAGAACTACAATGAGCAGTACTTC.

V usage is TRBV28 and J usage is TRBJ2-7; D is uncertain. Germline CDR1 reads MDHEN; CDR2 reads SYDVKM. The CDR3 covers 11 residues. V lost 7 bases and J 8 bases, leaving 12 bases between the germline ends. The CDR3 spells CASTSDIQQYF. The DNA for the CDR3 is TGTGCCAGCACCTCAGATATCCAGCAGTACTTC.

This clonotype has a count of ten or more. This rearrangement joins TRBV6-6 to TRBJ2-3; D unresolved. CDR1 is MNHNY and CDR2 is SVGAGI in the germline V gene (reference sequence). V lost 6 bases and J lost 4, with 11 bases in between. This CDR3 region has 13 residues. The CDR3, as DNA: TGTGCCAGCAGGGATCAAGGCCCAGATACGCAGTATTTT. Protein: CASRDQGPDTQYF.

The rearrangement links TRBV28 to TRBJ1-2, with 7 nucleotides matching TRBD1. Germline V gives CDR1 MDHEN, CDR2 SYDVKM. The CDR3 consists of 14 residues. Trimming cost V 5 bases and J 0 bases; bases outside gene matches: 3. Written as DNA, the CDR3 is TGTGCCAGCAGTCGAGGGGGCACTAACTATGGCTACACCTTC. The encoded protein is CASSRGGTNYGYTF.

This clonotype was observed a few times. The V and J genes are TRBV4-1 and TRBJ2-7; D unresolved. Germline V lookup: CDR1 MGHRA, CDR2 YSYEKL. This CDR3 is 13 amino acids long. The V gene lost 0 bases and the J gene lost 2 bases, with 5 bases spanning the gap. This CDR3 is CASSQDGTYEQYF. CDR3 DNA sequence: TGCGCCAGCAGCCAAGATGGGACCTACGAGCAGTACTTC.